This T cell receptor beta chain was identified during a study of human CD8 memory T cell subsets. As for this clonotype: Its specificity is unknown.

Study-wide results and limits: In the comparison of repertoires, stem-like memory and precursor exhausted T cells overlapped only minimally.

By UMI-labeled 5' RACE, the TCR beta libraries were made. Following a re-call of the 5' RACE reads, TCRdb has one entry per CDR3 protein and lacks DNA. The clone table shows around 6,200 distinct CDR3 sequences, with the ten largest holding 35% to 40%. The V gene's germline CDR1 is MNHEY and CDR2 SMNVEV (reference sequence). There are 15 residues in the CDR3. This chain links TRBV27 with TRBJ2-7; the D gene TCRdb calls, TRBD2, cannot be checked with no DNA. Sequencing was done on a sample of CD8+ effector memory T cells (TEM) sorted from PBMCs. Subset described: effector memory CD8 T cells, CCR7- CD45RO+ CD95+. The TCR originated in a human donor in good health. This CDR3 is CASSLLSGGLNEQYF.